This TCR beta chain was obtained from a study of high-grade serous ovarian cancer treatment subgroups. Study findings and constraints: These tumor repertoires lack spatial information from bulk sequencing. Same-patient tumor repertoires overlapped at roughly 0.095 to 0.8; different patients barely overlapped. TCR relatedness rose with neoantigen level and trended with mutation load. Only CDR3 was analyzed; CDR1 and CDR2 were not.

V was cut by 6 bases and J by 0 bases, with 8 bases left in between. CDR3 length: 13 amino acids. Germline CDR1 and CDR2: MDHEN and SYDVKM. Tumor samples were obtained before definitive surgery or chemotherapy. This clone was seen more than once but under ten times. Its antigen is undetermined. TCRdb's table, derived via immunoSEQ multiplex PCR, lists solely in-frame clones and lacks some. Of approximately 5,300 clones listed, roughly 70% were seen once; the top ten hold 7.5% to 9.5%. The receptor's source is a human donor with high-grade serous ovarian cancer. The rearrangement uses TRBV28 and TRBJ1-1; unclear D gene. The sample was tumor tissue. The CDR3 bases are TGTGCCAGCAGAGAGACCATGAACACTGAAGCTTTCTTT. It specifies CASRETMNTEAFF.